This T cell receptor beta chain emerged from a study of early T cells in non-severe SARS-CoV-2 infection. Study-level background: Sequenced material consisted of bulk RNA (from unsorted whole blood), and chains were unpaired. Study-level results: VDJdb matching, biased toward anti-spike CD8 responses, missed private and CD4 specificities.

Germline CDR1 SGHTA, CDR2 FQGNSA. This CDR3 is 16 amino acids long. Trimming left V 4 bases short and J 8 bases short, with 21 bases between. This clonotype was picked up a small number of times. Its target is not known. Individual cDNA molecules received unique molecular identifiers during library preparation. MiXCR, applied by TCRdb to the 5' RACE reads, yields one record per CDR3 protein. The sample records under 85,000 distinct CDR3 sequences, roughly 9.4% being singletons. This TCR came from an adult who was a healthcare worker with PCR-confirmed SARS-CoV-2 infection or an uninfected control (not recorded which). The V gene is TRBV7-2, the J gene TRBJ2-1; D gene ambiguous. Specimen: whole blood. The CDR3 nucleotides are TGTGCCAGCAGCTACAAGAATAAAATCCCTTTCCATGAGCAGTTCTTC. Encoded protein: CASSYKNKIPFHEQFF.